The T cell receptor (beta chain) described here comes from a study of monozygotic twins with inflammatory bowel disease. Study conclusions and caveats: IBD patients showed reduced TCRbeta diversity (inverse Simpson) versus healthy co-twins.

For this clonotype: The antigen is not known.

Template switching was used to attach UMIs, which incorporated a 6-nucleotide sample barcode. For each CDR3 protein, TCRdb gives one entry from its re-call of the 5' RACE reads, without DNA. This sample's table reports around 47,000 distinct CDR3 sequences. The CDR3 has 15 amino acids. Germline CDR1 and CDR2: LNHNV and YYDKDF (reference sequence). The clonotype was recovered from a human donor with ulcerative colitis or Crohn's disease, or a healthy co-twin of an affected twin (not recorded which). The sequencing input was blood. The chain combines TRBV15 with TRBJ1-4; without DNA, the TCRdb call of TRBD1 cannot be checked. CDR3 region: CATSRGQGTSEKLFF.